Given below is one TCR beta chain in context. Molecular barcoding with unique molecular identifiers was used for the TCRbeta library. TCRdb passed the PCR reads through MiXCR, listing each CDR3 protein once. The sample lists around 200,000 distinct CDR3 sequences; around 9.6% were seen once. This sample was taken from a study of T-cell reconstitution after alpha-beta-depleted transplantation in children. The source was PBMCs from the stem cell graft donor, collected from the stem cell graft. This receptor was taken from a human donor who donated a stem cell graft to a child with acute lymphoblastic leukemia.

This CDR3 reads CASSPSTNTGELFF. CDR3 nucleotide sequence: TGTGCCAGCAGCCCCAGTACGAACACCGGGGAGCTGTTTTTT. This rearrangement joins TRBV9 to TRBJ2-2; D uncertain. Germline values: CDR1 SGDLS, CDR2 YYNGEE. Trimming took 4 bases from V and 0 from J, leaving 7 bases between them. CDR3 length: 14 residues.